Each of the 29 T cell receptor beta chains below was sequenced from the same sample in a study of OX40 agonist ivuxolimab in advanced cancers. TCRdb's copy holds only in-frame clones and misses some; the assay was immunoSEQ multiplex PCR. The table lists approximately 45,000 clones, 88% of them singletons, with around 19% in the top ten. The sequencing used CD4+ or CD8+ T cells sorted from blood, collected in a trial of the OX40 agonist ivuxolimab. The receptor source for this set is an adult with an advanced solid tumor such as melanoma, head and neck, liver or kidney cancer.

This chain joins TRBV4-3 and TRBJ2-1; the D gene is possibly TRBD2 (5 bases). Germline V gene data show CDR1 as LGHNA and CDR2 as YSLEER. The CDR3 spans 15 residues. Trimming stripped 0 bases from V and 7 bases from J, with 13 bases between. CDR3 residues: CASSQDGGTDNEQFF. The CDR3 DNA follows: TGCGCCAGCAGCCAAGATGGAGGTACGGATAATGAGCAGTTCTTC.

The chain has TRBV7-6 and TRBJ2-2; 12 bases align to TRBD2. V shed 4 bases, J shed 0 bases, and the junction held 6 bases outside the gene matches. This CDR3 comprises 18 residues. CDR1 is SGHVS and CDR2 is FNYEAQ in the germline V gene. The CDR3 region is CASSSGTSGYPNTGELFF. The CDR3 DNA reads as TGTGCCAGCAGCTCCGGGACTAGCGGGTATCCGAACACCGGGGAGCTGTTTTTT. Together with reference TRBV7-6 and TRBJ2-2, the CDR3 gives the full variable domain: GAGVSQSPRYKVTKRGQDVALRCDPISGHVSLYWYRQALGQGPEFLTYFNYEAQQDKSGLPNDRFSAERPEGSISTLTIQRTEQRDSAMYRCASSSGTSGYPNTGELFFGEGSRLTVL.

The chain employs TRBV5-1 and TRBJ1-5; D perhaps matches TRBD1 (6 bases). The CDR3 is 13 amino acids. Trimming left V 1 base short and J 4 bases short, with 6 bases between. Per germline, CDR1 SGHRS and CDR2 YFSETQ. This CDR3 reads CASSLRGNQPQHF. The CDR3 nucleotides are TGCGCCAGCAGCTTGAGGGGGAATCAGCCCCAGCATTTT. The full variable domain, in which reference TRBV5-1 and TRBJ1-5 provide the parts outside the CDR3, is KAGVTQTPRYLIKTRGQQVTLSCSPISGHRSVSWYQQTPGQGLQFLFEYFSETQRNKGNFPGRFSGRQFSNSRSEMNVSTLELGDSALYLCASSLRGNQPQHFGDGTRLSIL.

The chain uses TRBV28 and TRBJ2-3; maybe TRBD2 (6 bases). Germline loops: CDR1 MDHEN, CDR2 SYDVKM. CDR3 length equals 16 residues. Deletions cut 3 bases from V and 2 bases from J, with 15 bases between. CDR3 amino acids: CASSFPVGGDTDTQYF. DNA of the CDR3: TGTGCCAGCAGTTTTCCTGTCGGCGGGGACACAGATACGCAGTATTTT.

In its sample, this clone was seen a few times. This chain uses TRBV11-2 with TRBJ2-1, with 10 bases fitting TRBD2. The CDR3 extends over 15 amino acids. After removal of 4 bases from V and 7 bases from J, the junction contained 7 bases not matched to a gene. Germline lookup yields CDR1 SGHAT and CDR2 FQNNGV. The CDR3 protein is CASSWTAGGRNEQFF. The CDR3 nucleotides read TGTGCCAGCAGCTGGACAGCGGGGGGGCGAAATGAGCAGTTCTTC.

This clone was recorded once. The rearrangement uses TRBV6-6 and TRBJ1-4; no firm D call. The CDR3 is 14 residues long. The V gene's germline CDR1 is MNHNY and CDR2 SVGAGI (reference sequence). The germline V and J ends were trimmed by 6 bases and 6 bases, with 14 bases remaining between them. The CDR3 DNA reads as TGTGCCAGCAGCTTACGAGGTGATTATGAAAAACTGTTTTTT. This gives the protein CASSLRGDYEKLFF.

V and J are TRBV13 and TRBJ2-3; D is possibly TRBD1 or TRBD2 (5 bases each). Germline CDR1 reads PRHDT; CDR2 reads FYEKMQ (reference sequence). Trimming took off 2 bases at V and 3 bases at J, with 15 bases between the two ends. The CDR3 is made up of 16 amino acids. The CDR3 is CASSLMGRGSTDTQYF. As DNA, the CDR3 is TGTGCCAGCAGCTTAATGGGACGCGGAAGTACAGATACGCAGTATTTT.

V is TRBV7-9 and J is TRBJ2-7; a weak D match, TRBD1 (6 bases). Between the trimmed V and J ends, which lost 3 bases and 4 bases, there was a span of 13 bases. This CDR3 comprises 14 residues. Germline CDR1 SEHNR, CDR2 FQNEAQ (reference sequence). The CDR3 DNA reads as TGTGCCAGCAGCTTGGGTACACAGGGTTACGAGCAGTACTTC. Amino acids: CASSLGTQGYEQYF.

V usage is TRBV5-6 and J usage is TRBJ1-3, with 7 bases matching TRBD1. The CDR3 is 16 residues long. Germline V lookup: CDR1 SGHDT, CDR2 YYEEEE. Trimming cost V 0 bases and J 2 bases; bases outside gene matches: 5. The CDR3 coding sequence is TGTGCCAGCAGCTTGGCCGGGACAGTTACTGGAAACACCATATATTTT. Its protein is CASSLAGTVTGNTIYF.

The chain carries TRBV6-5 and TRBJ2-7, with D perhaps given as TRBD1 or TRBD2 (5 bases each). Trimming removed 2 bases from V and 0 bases from J, with 8 bases in between. This CDR3 has 14 residues. Germline V lookup: CDR1 MNHEY, CDR2 SVGAGI. CDR3 sequence reads: CASSYEGISYEQYF. Here the CDR3 DNA reads TGTGCCAGCAGTTACGAGGGGATCTCCTACGAGCAGTACTTC.

The chain uses TRBV29-1 and TRBJ1-2; 8 bases line up with TRBD1. The CDR3 totals 15 residues. The junction had 9 bases not matched to a gene; V was cut back by 2 bases and J by 4 bases. The germline gives CDR1 SQVTM, CDR2 ANQGSEA. Written as DNA, the CDR3 is TGCAGCGTTGAATCATCCGGGACAGGCCTCTATGGCTACACCTTC. Protein sequence: CSVESSGTGLYGYTF.

The V call is TRBV13, the J call TRBJ1-1; D might be TRBD1 (5 bases). This CDR3 region has 16 residues. Trimming left V 5 bases short and J 1 base short, with 17 bases between. Germline lookup yields CDR1 PRHDT and CDR2 FYEKMQ (reference sequence). As DNA, the CDR3 is TGTGCCAGCAGCCCGGGAGGGGATGAGGGGAACACTGAAGCTTTCTTT. Translation gives CASSPGGDEGNTEAFF. The whole variable domain, remainder taken from reference TRBV13 and TRBJ1-1, is AAGVIQSPRHLIKEKRETATLKCYPIPRHDTVYWYQQGPGQDPQFLISFYEKMQSDKGSIPDRFSAQQFSDYHSELNMSSLELGDSALYFCASSPGGDEGNTEAFFGQGTRLTVV.

This clone was detected only a few times. The rearrangement uses TRBV7-9 and TRBJ1-2; D possibly corresponds to TRBD1 (5 bases). This CDR3 has 13 amino acids. CDR1 SEHNR and CDR2 FQNEAQ come from the germline V gene (reference sequence). The germline V and J ends were trimmed by 5 bases and 8 bases, with 15 bases remaining between them. The CDR3 nucleotides read TGTGCCAGCAGCCTCTCTAGGGGAGACGGCTACACCTTC. Protein sequence: CASSLSRGDGYTF.

The V and J genes are TRBV19 and TRBJ1-6; D perhaps matches TRBD1 (5 bases). The CDR3 runs 13 residues. Trimming pared 5 bases from V and 10 bases from J, leaving 12 bases between. Germline lookup yields CDR1 LNHDA and CDR2 SQIVND (reference sequence). DNA for the CDR3: TGTGCCAGTAGTCCCCAGGGTCGGTCACCCCTCCACTTT. Protein sequence: CASSPQGRSPLHF. Filled out from reference TRBV19 and TRBJ1-6, the complete variable domain reads DGGITQSPKYLFRKEGQNVTLSCEQNLNHDAMYWYRQDPGQGLRLIYYSQIVNDFQKGDIAEGYSVSREKKESFPLTVTSAQKNPTAFYLCASSPQGRSPLHFGNGTRLTVT.

This rearrangement joins TRBV9 to TRBJ2-3, with 9 nucleotides matching TRBD1. Germline V gives CDR1 SGDLS, CDR2 YYNGEE. The junction had 10 bases not matched to a gene; V was cut back by 3 bases and J by 5 bases. This CDR3 comprises 16 residues. CDR3 DNA: TGTGCCAGCAGCGCACCCGGGACAGGGTCAGGAGATACGCAGTATTTT. This sequence encodes CASSAPGTGSGDTQYF.

This rearrangement joins TRBV7-2 to TRBJ1-1; D might be TRBD1 (5 bases). The CDR3 is 17 residues long. CDR1 is SGHTA and CDR2 is FQGNSA in the germline V gene. Trimming took 5 bases from V and 0 from J, leaving 19 bases between them. The CDR3 DNA follows: TGTGCCAGCAGCCCGATACAGGTTTACCTGATGAACACTGAAGCTTTCTTT. Protein product: CASSPIQVYLMNTEAFF. Drawing the rest from reference TRBV7-2 and TRBJ1-1, the complete variable domain is GAGVSQSPSNKVTEKGKDVELRCDPISGHTALYWYRQSLGQGLEFLIYFQGNSAPDKSGLPSDRFSAERTGGSVSTLTIQRTQQEDSAVYLCASSPIQVYLMNTEAFFGQGTRLTVV.

This chain uses TRBV7-3 with TRBJ2-3, with D uncertain. There are 14 residues in the CDR3. The ends were cut back, 4 bases at V and 2 bases at J, with 10 bases in the middle. CDR1 and CDR2 from the germline V gene are SGHTA and FQGTGA. In DNA, the CDR3 is TGTGCCAGCAGCTCATCAGACTCCACAGATACGCAGTATTTT. This sequence encodes CASSSSDSTDTQYF.

This chain uses TRBV2 with TRBJ1-2, with D perhaps matching TRBD1 (6 bases). The CDR3 runs to 15 residues. Looked up from germline, CDR1 is SNHLY and CDR2 is FYNNEI. The V gene lost 6 bases and the J gene lost 1 base, with 15 bases spanning the gap. The CDR3: CASRGPGDNNYGYTF. The CDR3 region has the DNA TGTGCCAGCAGAGGACCGGGGGACAATAACTATGGCTACACCTTC.

The chain links TRBV5-1 to TRBJ1-5; 8 positions agree with TRBD1. V lost 4 bases, J lost 7 bases, and 13 bases stayed unmatched. Germline lookup yields CDR1 SGHRS and CDR2 YFSETQ. The CDR3 length is 16 residues. CDR3 bases: TGCGCCAGCAGCCTGGGGCCCGACAGGGGCTTGCAGCCCCAGCATTTT. Translation: CASSLGPDRGLQPQHF.

The V and J genes are TRBV4-3 and TRBJ2-1, with TRBD2 identical over 10 bases. V shed 0 bases, J shed 3 bases, and the junction held 2 bases outside the gene matches. From germline, CDR1 is LGHNA and CDR2 YSLEER. CDR3 length: 16 residues. The DNA of the CDR3 is TGCGCCAGCAGCCAAGATGGACTAGCGGACTACAATGAGCAGTTCTTC. Translating it yields CASSQDGLADYNEQFF.

The chain uses TRBV4-1 and TRBJ1-3; D is uncertain. Germline V gives CDR1 MGHRA, CDR2 YSYEKL. With 3 bases removed from V and 4 bases from J, the gap between germline ends came to 7 bases. CDR3 length: 13 amino acids. CDR3 residues: CASSQGSGNTIYF. The CDR3 bases are TGCGCCAGCAGCCAGGGGTCCGGAAACACCATATATTTT.

The rearrangement uses TRBV13 and TRBJ2-3; D gene uncertain. Germline V lookup: CDR1 PRHDT, CDR2 FYEKMQ (reference sequence). The V gene lost 5 bases and the J gene lost 4 bases, with 10 bases spanning the gap. The CDR3 runs 13 residues. The CDR3, as DNA: TGTGCCAGCAGCCTCCGACTGCCAGATACGCAGTATTTT. Translated, it gives CASSLRLPDTQYF.

V and J are TRBV29-1 and TRBJ2-5; no clear D gene. The CDR3 runs 10 residues. Germline V gene sequence: CDR1 SQVTM, CDR2 ANQGSEA. V was shortened by 6 bases and J by 4 bases, with 6 bases between the two germline ends. The CDR3 bases are TGCAGCGTGGGTCGAGAGACCCAGTACTTC. This translates into CSVGRETQYF.

The DNA of the CDR3 is TGTGCCAGCAGTTTATTTCCGGGGAGTTACGAGCAGTACTTC. Its translation is CASSLFPGSYEQYF. This chain uses TRBV28 with TRBJ2-7; perhaps TRBD2 as D (5 bases). Trimming removed 1 base from V and 4 bases from J, with 11 bases in between. The CDR3 totals 14 residues. CDR1 and CDR2 from the germline V gene are MDHEN and SYDVKM.

V usage is TRBV11-2 and J usage is TRBJ2-7; D is tentatively TRBD1 or TRBD2 (5 bases each). From germline, CDR1 is SGHAT and CDR2 FQNNGV. Trimming removed 5 bases at V and 7 bases at J, with 12 bases between. The length of the CDR3 is 12 residues. This chain's CDR3 is CASSDGTAEQYF. CDR3 nucleotides: TGTGCCAGCAGCGACGGGACGGCTGAGCAGTACTTC.

This rearrangement joins TRBV6-1 to TRBJ2-5; TRBD1 matches 8 bases. The J call may be mistaken, given a closer DNA end match to TRBJ2-7. Germline assignment: CDR1 MNHNS and CDR2 SASEGT. The CDR3 has 14 residues. CDR3 nucleotides: TGTGCCAGCAGTTCCCGACAGGGGACCTACGAGCAGTACTTC. It specifies CASSSRQGTYEQYF.

This chain links TRBV27 with TRBJ1-2, with D possibly matching TRBD1 (5 bases). The CDR3 has 17 amino acids. V lost 5 bases, J lost 2 bases, and 21 bases lay in between. Looked up from germline, CDR1 is MNHEY and CDR2 is SMNVEV (reference sequence). CDR3 nucleotides: TGTGCCAGCAGTCTCCCCCAGGGTAATGCGCCCAACTATGGCTACACCTTC. Translation: CASSLPQGNAPNYGYTF.

This chain joins TRBV6-5 and TRBJ2-5; 9 nucleotides match TRBD1. Germline V CDR1 and CDR2: MNHEY, SVGAGI. The trim removed 6 bases at V and 5 bases at J, leaving 7 bases unmatched. There are 14 residues in the CDR3. The CDR3: CASRQGQGPETQYF. The CDR3 bases are TGTGCCAGCAGACAGGGACAGGGCCCGGAGACCCAGTACTTC.

The chain carries TRBV4-3 and TRBJ2-6, with a tentative D call TRBD1 (6 bases). Germline assignment: CDR1 LGHNA and CDR2 YSLEER. Between the trimmed V and J ends, which lost 3 bases and 6 bases, there was a span of 12 bases. The CDR3 loop spans 15 amino acids. CDR3 nucleotides: TGCGCCAGCAGCCATGCCCCGGGACAGGCCAACGTCCTGACTTTC. As protein: CASSHAPGQANVLTF.